This TCR beta chain stems from a study of graft-versus-host responses after intestinal transplantation. The table came from immunoSEQ multiplex PCR; TCRdb's copy has only in-frame clones and leaves some out. Of some 45,000 clones listed, roughly 94% are singletons. Germline V gives CDR1 SQVTM, CDR2 ANQGSEA. This CDR3 is built from 11 residues. V was pared by 5 bases and J by 7 bases, with 3 bases of the junction left unmatched. Material: PBMCs, obtained roughly 51 weeks after intestinal transplant. The chain uses TRBV29-1 and TRBJ1-1; 8 bases map to TRBD1. This receptor was taken from a human patient who received an intestinal transplant, so some T cells may come from the graft donor. The CDR3 protein is CSVWTGREAFF. In DNA form, the CDR3 reads TGCAGCGTTTGGACAGGGCGTGAAGCTTTCTTT.